These 11 T cell receptor beta chains were all obtained from the same sample, sequenced in a study of early T cells in non-severe SARS-CoV-2 infection. TCRdb reprocessed the 5' RACE reads via MiXCR and lists one record per CDR3 protein. The sample comprises roughly 77,000 distinct CDR3 sequences, roughly 12% of which are singletons, and about 4.5% rests with the top ten. The specimen was whole blood. These TCRs come from an adult who was a healthcare worker with PCR-confirmed SARS-CoV-2 infection or an uninfected control (not recorded which).

This clonotype showed up many times. V is TRBV7-9 and J is TRBJ1-2; tentative D call: TRBD1 (5 bases). This CDR3 spans 15 amino acids. V lost 5 bases and J lost 7, with 20 bases in between. Looked up from germline, CDR1 is SEHNR and CDR2 is FQNEAQ (reference sequence). The CDR3 loop reads CASSVKEGLQGGYTF. Written as DNA, the CDR3 is TGTGCCAGCAGCGTAAAGGAGGGTCTCCAGGGTGGCTACACCTTC. Looking up the rest from reference TRBV7-9 and TRBJ1-2 gives the full variable domain: DTGVSQNPRHKITKRGQNVTFRCDPISEHNRLYWYRQTLGQGPEFLTYFQNEAQLEKSRLLSDRFSAERPKGSFSTLEIQRTEQGDSAMYLCASSVKEGLQGGYTFGSGTRLTVV.

This clonotype has at least ten counts. The chain couples TRBV11-3 to TRBJ1-2; no reliable D call. V was trimmed by 1 base and J by 0 bases, leaving 9 bases between them. Germline CDR1 reads SGHNT; CDR2 reads YENEEA. The CDR3 is made up of 15 amino acids. The CDR3 is CASSLGAASNYGYTF. Written as DNA, the CDR3 is TGTGCCAGCAGCTTAGGGGCAGCTTCTAACTATGGCTACACCTTC.

This clonotype was observed many times. The genes are TRBV10-3 and TRBJ2-7; 8 positions agree with TRBD1. CDR1 is ENHRY, CDR2 SYGVKD, per germline. V trimming: 8 bases; J trimming: 1 base; junction bases outside the gene matches: 10. CDR3 length equals 15 residues. CDR3 sequence (DNA): TGTGCCATCGGTCAGGGGGCTGGGGGATCCTACGAGCAGTACTTC. Translating it yields CAIGQGAGGSYEQYF.

This clonotype has a count of ten or more. This chain joins TRBV6-1 and TRBJ1-3; possibly TRBD1 for D (5 bases). The germline gives CDR1 MNHNS, CDR2 SASEGT. The CDR3 contains 17 residues. The V end was cut by 6 bases, the J end by 0 bases, with 18 bases between. The CDR3 protein is CASRTRTGTTSGNTIYF. The CDR3 bases are TGTGCCAGCAGAACCCGTACCGGGACCACCTCTGGAAACACCATATATTTT.

This clonotype appeared a few times. The rearrangement joins TRBV28 to TRBJ2-1, with TRBD1 identical over 9 bases. The CDR3 consists of 16 residues. Per germline, CDR1 MDHEN and CDR2 SYDVKM. With V trimmed by 2 bases and J by 4 bases, 6 bases remained unmatched. CDR3 sequence reads: CASSLGTGTIYNEQFF. In DNA, the CDR3 is TGTGCCAGCAGTTTAGGGACAGGGACCATTTACAATGAGCAGTTCTTC.

In its sample, this clonotype was seen many times. CDR3 region: CASSSSSGTGATNEQFF. As DNA, the CDR3 is TGTGCCAGCAGCTCCTCCTCCGGGACAGGGGCAACCAATGAGCAGTTCTTC. This chain links TRBV11-2 with TRBJ2-1, with 10 nucleotides matching TRBD1. The CDR3 consists of 17 residues. After removal of 4 bases from V and 6 bases from J, the junction contained 12 bases not matched to a gene. CDR1 and CDR2 (germline): SGHAT, FQNNGV.

This clonotype was counted at least ten times. V gene TRBV4-1 combines with J gene TRBJ2-4; D call uncertain. This CDR3 is built from 15 residues. Germline V lookup: CDR1 MGHRA, CDR2 YSYEKL. V was pared by 4 bases and J by 0 bases, with 10 bases between. The CDR3 is CASSLHPVAKNIQYF. The CDR3 coding sequence is TGCGCCAGCAGCCTCCACCCGGTAGCCAAAAACATTCAGTACTTC.

Many counts were recorded for this clonotype. The V call is TRBV5-1, the J call TRBJ1-5, with D perhaps TRBD1 (6 bases). This CDR3 is built from 16 residues. Germline CDR1 reads SGHRS; CDR2 reads YFSETQ. V was pared by 4 bases and J by 2 bases, with 16 bases between. CDR3 residues: CASSPGGTLGNQPQHF. The CDR3 DNA is TGCGCCAGCAGCCCCGGGGGCACCCTCGGCAATCAGCCCCAGCATTTT.

This clonotype was found a few times. The chain's CDR3 is CASSYGRPTNTEAFF. The CDR3 nucleotides are TGTGCCAGCAGTTACGGGCGGCCCACCAACACTGAAGCTTTCTTT. The J gene is TRBJ1-1, the V gene TRBV6-5; no reliable D call. The ends were cut back, 2 bases at V and 2 bases at J, with 12 bases in the middle. Germline CDR1 reads MNHEY; CDR2 reads SVGAGI. The CDR3 extends over 15 amino acids.

The chain joins TRBV6-4 to TRBJ2-7; D uncertain. Trimming left V 2 bases short and J 3 bases short, with 11 bases between. The V gene's germline CDR1 is MRHNA and CDR2 SNTAGT. The CDR3 consists of 14 residues. The CDR3, as DNA: TGTGCCAGCAGTGACCGGAAGGGTATCTACGAGCAGTACTTC. The encoded protein is CASSDRKGIYEQYF.

The chain recombines TRBV7-3 with TRBJ2-1; 8 positions agree with TRBD2. This CDR3 has 18 amino acids. The trim removed 0 bases at V and 5 bases at J, leaving 12 bases unmatched. The germline V gene encodes CDR1 SGHTA and CDR2 FQGTGA. CDR3 DNA sequence: TGTGCCAGCAGCTTAACTGCGGGAAGCGGGAGACAGGACAATGAGCAGTTCTTC. This translates into CASSLTAGSGRQDNEQFF.